This TCR beta chain is from a study of blood T cell repertoires in COVID-19. This clone was counted a single time. Assay: immunoSEQ multiplex PCR; the TCRdb copy retains only in-frame clones and omits some. The sample records about 250,000 clones, about 83% being singletons. The Seattle site enrolled patients during active infection and followed them longitudinally. Sequencing used peripheral blood. This sequence was found in a woman aged 80 or over with COVID-19, enrolled during active disease.

The CDR3 region is CASSQEKGAGEYSNQPQHF. The CDR3 coding sequence is TGTGCCAGCAGCCAAGAAAAGGGGGCCGGTGAGTATAGCAATCAGCCCCAGCATTTT. The chain uses TRBV4-2 and TRBJ1-5; 7 bases map to TRBD1. Germline lookup yields CDR1 LGHNA and CDR2 YNFKEQ. V lost 0 bases and J lost 0; bases outside the gene matches: 11. This CDR3 region has 19 residues.